This section outlines one T cell receptor beta chain sequence together with its context. What it binds is unknown. V gave up 6 bases and J gave up 3 bases, with 11 bases separating them. Germline V gives CDR1 DFQATT, CDR2 SNEGSKA (reference sequence). The CDR3 contains 12 residues. These data belong to a study of T-cell memory formation after mild COVID-19. Background on the study: There were largely donor-specific TCR clusters.

TCRdb recomputed calls from the 5' RACE reads with MiXCR, one row per CDR3 protein. Of some 490,000 distinct CDR3 sequences listed, over 15% are singletons. Study-wide points: Contracting clones localized mainly to CM and EM when CD4+ and mainly to EMRA when CD8+. CD4+ bias marked clones expanding day 15 to 37, unlike balanced contracting clones. Detection of some responders pre-infection suggested pre-existing cross-reactive memory T cells participated.

Input material: PBMCs or a T cell subset sorted from them (not recorded which). The TCR originated in an adult woman who had mild COVID-19 (a few samples of this study predate the infection). Cell type and time point are not known. The chain joins TRBV20-1 to TRBJ1-1; D remains unclear. CDR3 loop: CSASRDDTEAFF. CDR3 in DNA: TGCAGTGCCAGCCGGGATGACACTGAAGCTTTCTTT.